These 32 T cell receptor beta chains were sequenced from one sample in a study of blood T cell repertoires in COVID-19. Clones were sequenced by immunoSEQ multiplex PCR, and TCRdb holds only the in-frame ones, with some missing. The table has 300,000 to 500,000 clones, 85% to 90% seen once. The sequenced sample consisted of PBMCs or T cells enriched from blood (not recorded which). These receptors originate from a woman in her thirties with acute COVID-19.

This clone has only a few counts. The genes are TRBV6-6 and TRBJ2-7; D is perhaps TRBD1 (6 bases). This CDR3 is 16 amino acids long. V was shortened by 6 bases and J by 0 bases, with 18 bases between the two germline ends. CDR1 and CDR2 from the germline V gene are MNHNY and SVGAGI (reference sequence). The CDR3 DNA is TGTGCCAGCAGCCGATCCGGGACATCCTACTCCTACGAGCAGTACTTC. This translates into CASSRSGTSYSYEQYF.

This chain joins TRBV14 and TRBJ2-7; TRBD2 matches 13 bases. Germline V gene lookup returns CDR1 SGHDN and CDR2 FVKESK. The CDR3 has 18 residues. The V and J ends lost 4 bases and 6 bases, in that order; junction bases with no gene match: 15. CDR3 in amino acids: CASSRKSTSGGALGEQYF. The CDR3 DNA is TGTGCCAGCAGCCGAAAGAGTACTAGCGGGGGGGCCTTGGGCGAGCAGTACTTC.

The chain joins TRBV3-1 (or the pseudogene TRBV3-2) to TRBJ1-2, with 8 positions matching TRBD1. Germline lookup yields CDR1 LGHDT and CDR2 YNNKEL (reference sequence). The V and J ends lost 5 bases and 3 bases, in that order; junction bases with no gene match: 8. This CDR3 is built from 15 residues. The chain's CDR3 is CASSIRDRMDYGYTF. The CDR3 region has the DNA TGTGCCAGCAGCATCCGGGACAGGATGGACTATGGCTACACCTTC.

This chain uses TRBV27 with TRBJ1-1; D may be TRBD1 (6 bases). Per the germline V gene, CDR1 is MNHEY and CDR2 is SMNVEV (reference sequence). V was cut by 0 bases and J by 3 bases, with 11 bases left in between. The CDR3 sequence is 15 residues long. This CDR3 is CASSLSRDIHTEAFF. The CDR3 nucleotides read TGTGCCAGCAGTTTATCCCGGGACATTCACACTGAAGCTTTCTTT.

The rearrangement uses TRBV5-6 and TRBJ1-2; 8 bases line up with TRBD1. Trimming removed 4 bases from V and 1 base from J; junction bases left unmatched: 9. The CDR3 contains 16 residues. The germline gives CDR1 SGHDT, CDR2 YYEEEE. The CDR3 spells CASSPLSGGRNYGYTF. CDR3 in DNA: TGTGCCAGCAGCCCCCTATCAGGGGGCCGTAACTATGGCTACACCTTC.

V and J are TRBV24-1 and TRBJ2-2; TRBD1 might be the D (6 bases). The V gene lost 4 bases and the J gene lost 4 bases, with 15 bases spanning the gap. The CDR3 contains 16 residues. Germline lookup yields CDR1 KGHDR and CDR2 SFDVKD. CDR3 sequence: CATSEDTGWLTGELFF. CDR3 sequence (DNA): TGTGCCACCAGTGAAGACACAGGGTGGCTCACCGGGGAGCTGTTTTTT.

V usage is TRBV12-3 or TRBV12-4 and J usage is TRBJ2-7, with D possibly matching TRBD1 (5 bases). Trimming took off 7 bases at V and 6 bases at J, with 10 bases between the two ends. The CDR3 sequence is 11 residues long. DNA of the CDR3: TGTGCCAGCACCGCAGGGTCCGAGCAGTACTTC. It yields the protein CASTAGSEQYF.

The chain carries TRBV6-2 or TRBV6-3 and TRBJ1-3; D is unresolved. Germline V gene data show CDR1 as MNHEY and CDR2 as SVGEGT. The CDR3 runs to 19 residues. Deletions cut 0 bases from V and 2 bases from J, with 20 bases between. CDR3 in amino acids: CASSYSNRWDPGTGNTIYF. Here the CDR3 DNA reads TGTGCCAGCAGTTACTCGAACCGCTGGGATCCGGGGACTGGAAACACCATATATTTT.

About this clone itself: In the same sample, other DNA sequences code for this CDR3. This chain joins TRBV10-1 and TRBJ2-3; 13 bases are shared with TRBD2. The ends lost 0 bases at V and 3 bases at J; junction bases unmatched: 3. Looked up from germline, CDR1 is WNHNN and CDR2 is SYGVQD (reference sequence). The CDR3 runs to 17 residues. CDR3 loop: CASSESTSGGATDTQYF. CDR3 coding DNA: TGCGCCAGCAGTGAGTCAACTAGCGGGGGGGCAACAGATACGCAGTATTTT.

V gene TRBV9 combines with J gene TRBJ2-5; 9 positions agree with TRBD2. V trimming: 4 bases; J trimming: 1 base; junction bases outside the gene matches: 2. There are 14 residues in the CDR3. The germline V gene encodes CDR1 SGDLS and CDR2 YYNGEE. CDR3 DNA sequence: TGTGCCAGCAGCCCAGCGGGGGGCCAAGAGACCCAGTACTTC. Translated: CASSPAGGQETQYF.

V is TRBV29-1 and J is TRBJ1-2; a weak D match, TRBD1 (5 bases). In germline, CDR1 is SQVTM, CDR2 ANQGSEA. The CDR3 spans 14 residues. V dropped 0 bases and J dropped 4 bases, with 12 bases sitting between them. In DNA form, the CDR3 reads TGCAGCGTTGAAGAAGGTACAGGTTCCTATGGCTACACCTTC. Amino acids: CSVEEGTGSYGYTF.

The V call is TRBV5-4, the J call TRBJ1-1, with 10 nucleotides matching TRBD1. After removal of 3 bases from V and 10 bases from J, the junction contained 9 bases not matched to a gene. The CDR3 sequence is 14 residues long. From germline, CDR1 is SGHNT and CDR2 YYREEE (reference sequence). The CDR3 loop reads CASSSSTGDRGAFF. The CDR3 DNA follows: TGTGCCAGCAGCTCGAGCACTGGGGACAGGGGAGCTTTCTTT.

This sequence joins TRBV5-1 and TRBJ2-7, with a weak D call TRBD1 (6 bases). Germline V CDR1 and CDR2: SGHRS, YFSETQ. Trimming stripped 4 bases from V and 6 bases from J, with 17 bases between. This CDR3 comprises 14 residues. CDR3: CASSVGDTISEQYF. DNA for the CDR3: TGCGCCAGCAGCGTAGGGGACACCATAAGCGAGCAGTACTTC.

The gene calls are TRBV5-1 and TRBJ2-2, with 7 positions matching TRBD1. V was clipped by 7 bases and J by 1 base; unmatched bases: 10. The CDR3 runs 16 residues. Germline CDR1 and CDR2: SGHRS and YFSETQ. The CDR3 region has the DNA TGCGCCAGCGGAATTAAATGGGACAGGAACACCGGGGAGCTGTTTTTT. Translating gives CASGIKWDRNTGELFF.

The genes are TRBV6-5 and TRBJ1-5; D is perhaps TRBD1 (5 bases). Germline CDR1 MNHEY, CDR2 SVGAGI. The CDR3 is 14 amino acids. V shed 0 bases and J shed 6 bases, with 9 bases lying between them. In DNA, the CDR3 is TGTGCCAGCAGTTACTCGGGGGGGACTCAGCCCCAGCATTTT. Its protein product is CASSYSGGTQPQHF.

The chain carries TRBV4-1 and TRBJ2-6; 10 bases fit TRBD1. Germline V gene lookup returns CDR1 MGHRA and CDR2 YSYEKL. With 0 bases clipped from V and 2 bases from J, the junction kept 10 bases outside the gene matches. This CDR3 contains 20 residues. The CDR3 DNA follows: TGCGCCAGCAGCCAAGAAAGTGGCTGGACAGGGGGGGCTGGGGCCAACGTCCTGACTTTC. Translation: CASSQESGWTGGAGANVLTF.

The V and J genes are TRBV25-1 and TRBJ2-7, with 7 bases that match TRBD1. The CDR3 has 15 residues. J gave up 0 bases and V 4 bases, and 6 bases lay outside the gene matches. Looked up from germline, CDR1 is MGHDK and CDR2 is SYGVNS. The chain's CDR3 is CASSGTGLSSYEQYF. CDR3 nucleotides: TGTGCCAGCAGTGGGACAGGTTTGAGCTCCTACGAGCAGTACTTC.

The rearrangement links TRBV24-1 to TRBJ2-2; the D gene is possibly TRBD1 (6 bases). With 3 bases removed from V and 5 bases from J, the gap between germline ends came to 18 bases. Germline CDR1 KGHDR, CDR2 SFDVKD. This CDR3 spans 17 amino acids. The CDR3 reads CATSDRDPQGGTGELFF. The CDR3 bases are TGTGCCACCAGTGATCGGGACCCACAGGGCGGAACCGGGGAGCTGTTTTTT.

This clone was seen a handful of times. The chain has TRBV28 and TRBJ1-1, with D hard to call. The CDR3 is 15 amino acids. The ends were cut back, 1 base at V and 0 bases at J, with 9 bases in the middle. Germline values: CDR1 MDHEN, CDR2 SYDVKM. The CDR3 DNA sequence: TGTGCCAGCAGTTTATCCGGGAGAGTGAACACTGAAGCTTTCTTT. Encoded protein: CASSLSGRVNTEAFF.

CDR3 sequence (DNA): TGTGCCAGCAGTTTTGGCGAAAAACTGTTTTTT. Translated, it gives CASSFGEKLFF. This chain uses TRBV12-3 or TRBV12-4 with TRBJ1-4; no definite D call. There are 11 residues in the CDR3. V was pared by 3 bases and J by 8 bases, with 4 bases between.

This clone was seen just once. Other DNA sequences within the sample encode an identical CDR3. V is TRBV7-2 and J is TRBJ1-5; D gene unclear. Germline lookup yields CDR1 SGHTA and CDR2 FQGNSA. Between the trimmed V and J ends, which lost 5 bases and 6 bases, there was a span of 11 bases. This CDR3 is built from 13 residues. Here the CDR3 reads CASSLDRGQPQHF. The CDR3 nucleotides are TGTGCCAGCAGCCTCGACCGGGGTCAGCCCCAGCATTTT.

This chain uses TRBV4-2 with TRBJ2-3; 8 bases match TRBD2. Losses at the gene ends were 1 base for V and 2 bases for J; bases not matched to a gene: 2. This CDR3 is 15 amino acids long. From germline, CDR1 is LGHNA and CDR2 YNFKEQ. CDR3 protein: CASSQGGGNTDTQYF. The CDR3 DNA is TGTGCCAGCAGCCAAGGCGGGGGGAACACAGATACGCAGTATTTT.

The rearrangement uses TRBV6-5 and TRBJ1-3; D is ambiguous. Germline V gene data show CDR1 as MNHEY and CDR2 as SVGAGI. Deletions cut 11 bases from V and 1 base from J, with 15 bases between. This CDR3 is 14 amino acids long. This CDR3 reads CACSGSHSGNTIYF. CDR3 nucleotide sequence: TGTGCCTGTAGCGGGTCCCATTCTGGAAACACCATATATTTT.

A few counts support this clone. This rearrangement joins TRBV9 to TRBJ1-2, with D tentatively TRBD1 (5 bases). This CDR3 region has 15 residues. The germline CDR1 and CDR2 sequences are SGDLS and YYNGEE. V dropped 1 base and J dropped 0 bases, with 10 bases sitting between them. CDR3 in DNA: TGTGCCAGCAGCGTACTTGGACAATCTAACTATGGCTACACCTTC. Protein: CASSVLGQSNYGYTF.

The chain joins TRBV12-2 to TRBJ2-7; TRBD1 reflects the table's D call only, with no check against the DNA. TRBV12-2 represents a pseudogene. The CDR3 is made up of 16 amino acids. The CDR3 coding sequence is TGTGCAAGTCGCTTAGGGCGCCGGCAGGACTCCTACGAGCAGTACTTC. Translation gives CASRLGRRQDSYEQYF.

As to this clone: The sample carries other DNA sequences with the same CDR3. V and J are TRBV4-2 and TRBJ2-7, with 9 bases matching TRBD1. CDR1 is LGHNA and CDR2 is YNFKEQ in the germline V gene. V shed 3 bases, J shed 0 bases, and the junction held 0 bases outside the gene matches. The CDR3 contains 14 residues. This CDR3 is CASSQGQGSYEQYF. CDR3 DNA: TGTGCCAGCAGCCAGGGACAGGGCTCCTACGAGCAGTACTTC.

The V and J genes are TRBV9 and TRBJ1-3, with 11 bases identical to TRBD1. Germline V CDR1 and CDR2: SGDLS, YYNGEE. This CDR3 spans 16 amino acids. J gave up 2 bases and V 2 bases, and 3 bases lay outside the gene matches. CDR3 sequence reads: CASSVLDRGPGNTIYF. The CDR3 region has the DNA TGTGCCAGCAGCGTCCTGGACAGGGGGCCTGGAAACACCATATATTTT.

The chain recombines TRBV24-1 with TRBJ2-7; a weak D match, TRBD1 (6 bases). Per germline, CDR1 KGHDR and CDR2 SFDVKD. The CDR3 consists of 15 residues. Trimming pared 4 bases from V and 5 bases from J, leaving 17 bases between. DNA for the CDR3: TGTGCCACCAGTGACTCCACAGGGCCCCACCACGAGCAGTACTTC. This codes for CATSDSTGPHHEQYF.

This chain connects TRBV2 to TRBJ2-7, with 10 bases identical to TRBD1. V shed 10 bases, J shed 4 bases, and the junction held 4 bases outside the gene matches. CDR3 length: 12 amino acids. From germline, CDR1 is SNHLY and CDR2 FYNNEI. As DNA, the CDR3 is TGTGCCACGTGGACAGGGGGATACGAGCAGTACTTC. Amino acid sequence: CATWTGGYEQYF.

V gene TRBV10-3 combines with J gene TRBJ1-5, with a possible D match to TRBD1 (6 bases). The V gene lost 8 bases and the J gene lost 4 bases, with 12 bases spanning the gap. CDR1 and CDR2 from the germline V gene are ENHRY and SYGVKD. The CDR3 contains 13 residues. The CDR3, as DNA: TGTGCCATCCGTTCTGGGACAAATCAGCCCCAGCATTTT. It is translated as CAIRSGTNQPQHF.

The chain recombines TRBV19 with TRBJ1-6; TRBD1 aligns across 7 bases. Trimming cost V 1 base and J 12 bases; bases outside gene matches: 15. The CDR3 consists of 17 residues. CDR1 and CDR2 from the germline V gene are LNHDA and SQIVND (reference sequence). This CDR3 reads CASSIAAGTASGGPLHF. Here the CDR3 DNA reads TGTGCCAGTAGTATAGCTGCCGGGACAGCCTCCGGGGGACCCCTCCACTTT.

This clone was observed a few times. V and J are TRBV7-3 and TRBJ2-3; 7 bases are shared with TRBD2. Trimming cost V 5 bases and J 12 bases; bases outside gene matches: 5. The CDR3 extends over 11 amino acids. The germline gives CDR1 SGHTA, CDR2 FQGTGA. CDR3 coding DNA: TGTGCCAGCAGCACCGGGACTAATCAGTATTTT. Protein product: CASSTGTNQYF.